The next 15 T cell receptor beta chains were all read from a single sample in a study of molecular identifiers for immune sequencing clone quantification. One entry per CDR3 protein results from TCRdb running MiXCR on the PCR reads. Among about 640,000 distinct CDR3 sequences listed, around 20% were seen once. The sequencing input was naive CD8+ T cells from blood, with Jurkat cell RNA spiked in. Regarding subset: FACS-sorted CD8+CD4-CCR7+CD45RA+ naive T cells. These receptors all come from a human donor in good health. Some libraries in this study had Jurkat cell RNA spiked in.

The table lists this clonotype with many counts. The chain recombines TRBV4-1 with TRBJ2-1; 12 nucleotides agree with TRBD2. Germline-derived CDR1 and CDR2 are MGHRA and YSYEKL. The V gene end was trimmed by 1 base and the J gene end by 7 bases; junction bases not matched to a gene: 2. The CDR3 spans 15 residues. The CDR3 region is CASSQASGGANEQFF. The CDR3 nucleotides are TGCGCCAGCAGCCAAGCTAGCGGGGGGGCAAATGAGCAGTTCTTC.

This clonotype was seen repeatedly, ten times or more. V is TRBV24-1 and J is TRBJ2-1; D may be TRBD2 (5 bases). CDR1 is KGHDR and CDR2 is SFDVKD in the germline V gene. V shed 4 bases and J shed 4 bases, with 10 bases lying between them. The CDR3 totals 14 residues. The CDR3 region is CATSERGVYNEQFF. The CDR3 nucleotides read TGTGCCACCAGTGAACGGGGAGTATACAATGAGCAGTTCTTC.

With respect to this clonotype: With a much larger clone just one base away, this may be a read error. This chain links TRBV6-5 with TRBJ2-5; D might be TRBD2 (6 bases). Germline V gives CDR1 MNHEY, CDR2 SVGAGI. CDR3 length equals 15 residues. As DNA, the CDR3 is TGTGCCTGCAGTTACTCCCCAGGGAGGCGTGAGACCCAGTACTTC. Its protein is CACSYSPGRRETQYF.

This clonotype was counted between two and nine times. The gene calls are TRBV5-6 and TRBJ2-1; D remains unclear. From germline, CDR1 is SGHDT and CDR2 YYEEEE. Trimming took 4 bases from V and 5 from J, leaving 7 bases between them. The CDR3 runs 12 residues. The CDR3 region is CASSRFNNEQFF. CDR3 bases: TGTGCCAGCAGCCGATTCAACAATGAGCAGTTCTTC.

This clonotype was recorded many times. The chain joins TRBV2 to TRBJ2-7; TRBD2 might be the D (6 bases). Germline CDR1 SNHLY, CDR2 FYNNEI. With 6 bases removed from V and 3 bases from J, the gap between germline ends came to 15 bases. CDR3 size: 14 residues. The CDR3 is CASRDRGLNYEQYF. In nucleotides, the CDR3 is TGTGCCAGCAGAGATCGGGGACTGAACTACGAGCAGTACTTC.

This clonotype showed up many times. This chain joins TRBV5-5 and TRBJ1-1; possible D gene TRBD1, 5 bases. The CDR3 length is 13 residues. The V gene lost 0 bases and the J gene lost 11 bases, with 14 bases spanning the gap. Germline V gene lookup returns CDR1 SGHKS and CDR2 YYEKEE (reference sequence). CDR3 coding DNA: TGTGCCAGCAGCTTGGCGGGGCCAGAGGGGGCTTTCTTT. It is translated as CASSLAGPEGAFF.

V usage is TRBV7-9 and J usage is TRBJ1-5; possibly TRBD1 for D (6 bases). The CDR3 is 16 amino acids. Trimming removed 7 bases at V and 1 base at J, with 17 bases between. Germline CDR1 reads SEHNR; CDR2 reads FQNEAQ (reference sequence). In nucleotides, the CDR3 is TGTGCCAGCAACTACGGGACACCCAAGAGCAATCAGCCCCAGCATTTT. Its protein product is CASNYGTPKSNQPQHF.

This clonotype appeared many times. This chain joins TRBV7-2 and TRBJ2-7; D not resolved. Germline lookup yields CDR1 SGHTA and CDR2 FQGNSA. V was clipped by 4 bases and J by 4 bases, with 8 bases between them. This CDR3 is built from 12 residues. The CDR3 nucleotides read TGTGCCAGCAGCTCCCCCCCGTACGAGCAGTACTTC. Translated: CASSSPPYEQYF.

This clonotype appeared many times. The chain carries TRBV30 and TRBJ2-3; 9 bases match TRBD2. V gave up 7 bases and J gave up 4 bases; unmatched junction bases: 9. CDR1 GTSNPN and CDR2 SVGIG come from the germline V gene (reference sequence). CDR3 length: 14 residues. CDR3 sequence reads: CASATSGPADTQYF. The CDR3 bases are TGTGCCTCGGCGACTAGCGGCCCCGCAGATACGCAGTATTTT.

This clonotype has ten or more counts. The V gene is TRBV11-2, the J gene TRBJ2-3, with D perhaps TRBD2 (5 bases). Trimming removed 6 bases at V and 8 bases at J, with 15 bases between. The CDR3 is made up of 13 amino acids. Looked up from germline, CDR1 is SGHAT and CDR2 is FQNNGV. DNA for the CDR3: TGTGCCAGCAGGCCTACGAGCGAGGGTACGCAGTATTTT. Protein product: CASRPTSEGTQYF.

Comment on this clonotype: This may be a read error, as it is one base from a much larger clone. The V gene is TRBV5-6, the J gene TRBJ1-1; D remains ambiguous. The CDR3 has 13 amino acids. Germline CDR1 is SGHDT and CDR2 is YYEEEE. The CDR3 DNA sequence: TGTACCAGCAGCTTGTCCAAGGCCACTGAAGCTTTCTTT. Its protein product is CTSSLSKATEAFF.

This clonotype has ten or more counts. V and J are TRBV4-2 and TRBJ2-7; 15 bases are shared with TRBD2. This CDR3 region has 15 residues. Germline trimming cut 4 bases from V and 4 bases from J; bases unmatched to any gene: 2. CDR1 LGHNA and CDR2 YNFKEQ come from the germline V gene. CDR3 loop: CASSPGTSGRYEQYF. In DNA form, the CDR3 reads TGTGCCAGCAGCCCCGGGACTAGCGGGAGGTACGAGCAGTACTTC.

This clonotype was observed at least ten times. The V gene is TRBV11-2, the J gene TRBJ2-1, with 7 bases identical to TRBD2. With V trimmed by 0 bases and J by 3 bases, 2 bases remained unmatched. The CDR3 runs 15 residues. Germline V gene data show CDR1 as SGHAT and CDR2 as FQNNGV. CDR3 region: CASSLERGNYNEQFF. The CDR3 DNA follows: TGTGCCAGCAGCTTAGAGCGGGGGAACTACAATGAGCAGTTCTTC.

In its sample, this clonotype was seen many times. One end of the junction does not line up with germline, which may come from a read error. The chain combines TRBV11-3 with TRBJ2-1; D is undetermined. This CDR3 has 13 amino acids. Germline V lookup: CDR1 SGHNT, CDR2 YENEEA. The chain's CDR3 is CASSSPTDKEQFF. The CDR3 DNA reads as TGTGCCAGCAGTTCTCCTACCGACAAGGAGCAGTTCTTC.

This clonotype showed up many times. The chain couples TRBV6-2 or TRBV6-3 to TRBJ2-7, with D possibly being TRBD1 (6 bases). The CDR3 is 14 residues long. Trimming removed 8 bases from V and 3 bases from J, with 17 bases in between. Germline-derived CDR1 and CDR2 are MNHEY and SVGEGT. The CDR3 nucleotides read TGTGCCAGCTACAGGGAGCCCACGAGCTACGAGCAGTACTTC. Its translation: CASYREPTSYEQYF.